This T cell receptor beta chain was sequenced in a study of T cells in Graves' hyperthyroidism and ophthalmopathy. The germline V gene encodes CDR1 MNHEY and CDR2 SVGEGT. This CDR3 comprises 16 residues. Germline trimming cut 2 bases from V and 4 bases from J; bases unmatched to any gene: 11. The investigators amplified TCR beta CDR3 regions from RNA transcripts. A set of HTBI primers served as the primers for a first-round RT-PCR of the TCR CDR3. TCRdb redid the calling of the multiplex PCR reads with MiXCR, one entry per CDR3 protein. The sample has 300,000 to 450,000 distinct CDR3 sequences, 15% to 20% seen once.

This sequence originates from a woman aged 40 to 50 with Graves' ophthalmopathy. The chain couples TRBV6-2 or TRBV6-3 to TRBJ2-7; 7 positions match TRBD1. Sequencing was done on a sample of blood. CDR3 protein: CASSYTSSGQRYEQYF. In DNA, the CDR3 is TGTGCCAGCAGTTACACCTCGTCGGGACAGCGTTACGAGCAGTACTTC.